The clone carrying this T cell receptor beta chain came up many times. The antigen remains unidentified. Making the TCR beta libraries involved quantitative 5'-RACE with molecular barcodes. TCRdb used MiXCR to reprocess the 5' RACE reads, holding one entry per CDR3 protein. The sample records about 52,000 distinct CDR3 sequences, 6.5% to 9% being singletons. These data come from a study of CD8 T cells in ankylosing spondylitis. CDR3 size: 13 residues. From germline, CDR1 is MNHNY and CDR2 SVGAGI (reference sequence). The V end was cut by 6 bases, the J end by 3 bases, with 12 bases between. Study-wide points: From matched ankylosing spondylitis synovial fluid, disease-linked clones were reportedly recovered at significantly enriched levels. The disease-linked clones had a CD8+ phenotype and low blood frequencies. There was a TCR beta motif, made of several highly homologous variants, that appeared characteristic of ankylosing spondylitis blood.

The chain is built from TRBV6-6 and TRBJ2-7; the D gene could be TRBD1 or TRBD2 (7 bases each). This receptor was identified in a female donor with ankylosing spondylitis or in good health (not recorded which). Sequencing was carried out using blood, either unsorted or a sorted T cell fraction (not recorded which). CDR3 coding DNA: TGTGCCAGCAGGGCAGGGGGGGGCTACGAGCAGTACTTC. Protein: CASRAGGGYEQYF.